The next 17 T cell receptor beta chains were all read from a single sample in a study of CD8 T cells in Susac syndrome. It was with random hexamers that roughly 0.5 to 1 ug RNA was reverse transcribed. MiXCR, applied by TCRdb to the immunoSEQ multiplex PCR reads, yields one record per CDR3 protein. This repertoire shows 150,000 to 200,000 distinct CDR3 sequences, about 93% found once; its top ten account for 0.099%. Input material: CD4+ T cells from PBMCs. These TCRs come from a human donor with Susac syndrome.

This chain connects TRBV30 to TRBJ2-7; D might be TRBD1 (6 bases). The CDR3 contains 16 residues. The V gene's germline CDR1 is GTSNPN and CDR2 SVGIG (reference sequence). Trimming took off 0 bases at V and 3 bases at J, with 18 bases between the two ends. CDR3 sequence: CAWSVRQLVGGYEQYF. CDR3 bases: TGTGCCTGGAGTGTAAGGCAATTGGTAGGGGGCTACGAGCAGTACTTC. The whole variable domain, remainder taken from reference TRBV30 and TRBJ2-7, is SQTIHQWPATLVQPVGSPLSLECTVEGTSNPNLYWYRQAAGRGLQLLFYSVGIGQISSEVPQNLSASRPQDRQFILSSKKLLLSDSGFYLCAWSVRQLVGGYEQYFGPGTRLTVT.

The CDR3 sequence is CASSRKGLVNNEQFF. CDR3 bases: TGTGCCAGCAGCCGGAAGGGGCTAGTGAACAATGAGCAGTTCTTC. The chain carries TRBV3-1 and TRBJ2-1, with D tentatively TRBD1 (5 bases). Germline CDR1 is LGHDT and CDR2 is YNNKEL (reference sequence). The CDR3 runs to 15 residues. V gave up 4 bases and J gave up 5 bases, with 15 bases separating them.

This rearrangement joins TRBV30 to TRBJ2-7; 8 nucleotides align to TRBD2. The CDR3 covers 14 residues. CDR1 GTSNPN and CDR2 SVGIG come from the germline V gene (reference sequence). With 3 bases clipped from V and 1 base from J, the junction kept 5 bases outside the gene matches. The CDR3 sequence: CAWRISGASYEQYF. As DNA, the CDR3 is TGTGCCTGGAGAATTAGCGGGGCTTCCTACGAGCAGTACTTC.

The chain recombines TRBV6-1 with TRBJ1-3; D gene uncertain. CDR1 and CDR2 (germline): MNHNS, SASEGT. CDR3 size: 13 residues. Trimming took 6 bases from V and 0 from J, leaving 6 bases between them. For the CDR3, the DNA is TGTGCCAGCAGGACCAGCTCTGGAAACACCATATATTTT. It specifies CASRTSSGNTIYF.

This chain uses TRBV12-3 or TRBV12-4 with TRBJ1-1, with 7 bases identical to TRBD1. Germline trimming cut 5 bases from V and 6 bases from J; bases unmatched to any gene: 12. The CDR3 covers 15 residues. CDR3: CASSARQGAAAEAFF. The CDR3 DNA reads TGTGCCAGCAGTGCTCGACAGGGCGCGGCCGCTGAAGCTTTCTTT.

The J gene is TRBJ1-5, the V gene TRBV4-1, with D possibly TRBD1 on 6 matching bases. Germline V gene lookup returns CDR1 MGHRA and CDR2 YSYEKL. Trimming removed 4 bases at V and 0 bases at J, with 13 bases between. The CDR3 loop spans 16 amino acids. CDR3 coding DNA: TGCGCCAGCAGCCCAGACAGGACTTATAGCAATCAGCCCCAGCATTTT. The encoded protein is CASSPDRTYSNQPQHF.

V is TRBV18 and J is TRBJ2-7; D call uncertain. The V end was cut by 5 bases, the J end by 0 bases, with 8 bases between. CDR3 length: 13 amino acids. Germline V gene data show CDR1 as KGHSH and CDR2 as LQKENI. The CDR3: CASSVESSYEQYF. For the CDR3, the DNA is TGTGCCAGCTCAGTAGAGAGCTCCTACGAGCAGTACTTC.

This clonotype was seen once. This chain uses TRBV20-1 with TRBJ1-4; tentatively, D is TRBD1 (5 bases). Germline V lookup: CDR1 DFQATT, CDR2 SNEGSKA (reference sequence). The CDR3 extends over 18 amino acids. V gave up 6 bases and J gave up 8 bases, with 31 bases separating them. The CDR3 loop reads CSALGVVGLTKSWEKLFF. CDR3 bases: TGCAGTGCCCTGGGAGTAGTGGGACTCACTAAGTCATGGGAAAAACTGTTTTTT.

The genes are TRBV7-9 and TRBJ2-1; D ambiguous. Per germline, CDR1 SEHNR and CDR2 FQNEAQ (reference sequence). Trimming left V 5 bases short and J 2 bases short, with 10 bases between. The CDR3 is made up of 14 amino acids. The CDR3 DNA sequence: TGTGCCAGCAGCCCAACTCTAGCCTACAATGAGCAGTTCTTC. Amino acid sequence: CASSPTLAYNEQFF.

This rearrangement joins TRBV21-1 to TRBJ1-1. TRBV21-1 is given as a pseudogene. This CDR3 region has 15 residues. CDR3 in amino acids: CASSKVGSLNTEAFF. DNA of the CDR3: TGTGCCAGCAGCAAAGTAGGCAGCTTGAACACTGAAGCTTTCTTT.

The rearrangement links TRBV20-1 to TRBJ2-7, with D hard to call. Trimming cost V 1 base and J 7 bases, with 11 bases left between them. Germline V gene data show CDR1 as DFQATT and CDR2 as SNEGSKA (reference sequence). The CDR3 is made up of 12 amino acids. CDR3: CSARGRILEQYF. Written as DNA, the CDR3 is TGCAGTGCTAGAGGTCGGATCCTGGAGCAGTACTTC.

The chain combines TRBV3-1 with TRBJ2-7, with D unresolved. The V end was cut by 4 bases, the J end by 6 bases, with 10 bases between. The V gene's germline CDR1 is LGHDT and CDR2 YNNKEL (reference sequence). The CDR3 is 12 amino acids. CDR3: CASSPVRGEQYF. In DNA form, the CDR3 reads TGTGCCAGCAGCCCCGTCCGTGGCGAGCAGTACTTC.

The chain has TRBV4-3 and TRBJ2-7; D unresolved. The V and J ends lost 0 bases and 3 bases respectively, with 12 bases between them. CDR3 length: 15 amino acids. Germline V CDR1 and CDR2: LGHNA, YSLEER. CDR3 amino acids: CASSQDYRTLYEQYF. The CDR3 coding sequence is TGCGCCAGCAGCCAAGATTATCGGACCCTCTACGAGCAGTACTTC.

The chain links TRBV9 to TRBJ2-7; TRBD2 matches at 12 bases. Germline V gives CDR1 SGDLS, CDR2 YYNGEE. Trimming cost V 5 bases and J 10 bases; bases outside gene matches: 10. This CDR3 is 14 amino acids long. CDR3 region: CASSTGLAGTPQYF. CDR3 sequence (DNA): TGTGCCAGCAGTACGGGACTAGCGGGCACCCCTCAGTACTTC.

This clonotype showed up just once. Germline is not matched at one junction end, which may reflect a read error. The chain has TRBV6-6 and TRBJ2-1, with D maybe TRBD1 (6 bases). CDR3 size: 13 residues. Looked up from germline, CDR1 is MNHNY and CDR2 is SVGAGI (reference sequence). Here the CDR3 reads CAISGAGVGEQFF. As DNA, the CDR3 is TGTGCCATCAGTGGAGCAGGGGTTGGTGAGCAGTTCTTC.

The genes are TRBV20-1 and TRBJ2-7, with D unresolved. The CDR3 has 13 residues. The V and J ends lost 5 bases and 2 bases respectively, with 13 bases between them. Germline V gene sequence: CDR1 DFQATT, CDR2 SNEGSKA (reference sequence). The CDR3 sequence is CSAPGPITYEQYF. The CDR3 nucleotides read TGCAGTGCTCCCGGGCCGATCACCTACGAGCAGTACTTC.

The chain is built from TRBV4-3 and TRBJ2-5; D is undetermined. The CDR3 covers 15 residues. Germline values: CDR1 LGHNA, CDR2 YSLEER. V was cut by 0 bases and J by 4 bases, with 12 bases left in between. The DNA of the CDR3 is TGCGCCAGCAGCCAAGATTATCATGGTACAGAGACCCAGTACTTC. Protein sequence: CASSQDYHGTETQYF.